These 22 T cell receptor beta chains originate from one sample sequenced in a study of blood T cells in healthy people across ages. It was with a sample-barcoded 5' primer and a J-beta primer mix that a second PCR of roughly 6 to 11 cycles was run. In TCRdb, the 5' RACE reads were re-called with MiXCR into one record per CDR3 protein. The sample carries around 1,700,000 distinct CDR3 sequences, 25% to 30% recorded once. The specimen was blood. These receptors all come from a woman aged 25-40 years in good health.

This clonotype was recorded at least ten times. The CDR3 DNA reads TGTGCCAGCGCTACACGTACAGGAGCCATCGAGACCCAGTACTTC. Translation: CASATRTGAIETQYF. The chain employs TRBV6-2 or TRBV6-3 and TRBJ2-5; the D gene is possibly TRBD1 (5 bases). CDR3 length: 15 residues. Trimming removed 8 bases from V and 5 bases from J, with 21 bases in between. Germline values: CDR1 MNHEY, CDR2 SVGEGT.

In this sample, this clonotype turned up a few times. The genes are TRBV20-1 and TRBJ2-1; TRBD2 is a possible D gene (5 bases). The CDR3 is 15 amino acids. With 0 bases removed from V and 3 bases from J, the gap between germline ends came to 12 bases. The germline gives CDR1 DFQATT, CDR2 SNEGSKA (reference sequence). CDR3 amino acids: CSARDKDSNYNEQFF. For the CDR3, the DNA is TGCAGTGCTAGAGATAAGGACTCCAACTACAATGAGCAGTTCTTC.

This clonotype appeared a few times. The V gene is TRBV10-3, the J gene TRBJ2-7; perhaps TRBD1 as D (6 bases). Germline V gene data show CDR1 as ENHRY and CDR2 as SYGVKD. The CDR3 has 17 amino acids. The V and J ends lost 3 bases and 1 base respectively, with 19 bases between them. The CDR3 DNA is TGTGCCATCAGTGACGGACAGTCCCATAAAACTTCCTACGAGCAGTACTTC. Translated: CAISDGQSHKTSYEQYF.

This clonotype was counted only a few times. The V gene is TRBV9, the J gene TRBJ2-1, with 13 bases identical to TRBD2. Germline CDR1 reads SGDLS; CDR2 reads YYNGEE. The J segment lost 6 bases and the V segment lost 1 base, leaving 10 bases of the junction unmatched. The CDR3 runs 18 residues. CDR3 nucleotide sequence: TGTGCCAGCAGCGTAACTAGCGGGGGGGCCGGTTTCGGCAATGAGCAGTTCTTC. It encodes CASSVTSGGAGFGNEQFF.

The CDR3 protein is CASSSTGSLSSYNEQFF. CDR3 bases: TGTGCCAGCAGTTCCACCGGGAGCCTAAGCTCCTACAATGAGCAGTTCTTC. This chain connects TRBV7-6 to TRBJ2-1; possibly TRBD2 for D (6 bases). The CDR3 loop spans 17 amino acids. Trimming took off 6 bases at V and 0 bases at J, with 18 bases between the two ends. Germline CDR1 and CDR2: SGHVS and FNYEAQ.

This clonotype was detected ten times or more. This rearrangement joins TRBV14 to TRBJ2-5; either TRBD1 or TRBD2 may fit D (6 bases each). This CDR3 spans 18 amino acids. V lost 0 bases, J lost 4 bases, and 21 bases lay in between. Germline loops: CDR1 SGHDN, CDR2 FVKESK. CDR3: CASSQDRGGWGRGETQYF. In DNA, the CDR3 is TGTGCCAGCAGCCAAGACAGAGGTGGCTGGGGGCGGGGAGAGACCCAGTACTTC.

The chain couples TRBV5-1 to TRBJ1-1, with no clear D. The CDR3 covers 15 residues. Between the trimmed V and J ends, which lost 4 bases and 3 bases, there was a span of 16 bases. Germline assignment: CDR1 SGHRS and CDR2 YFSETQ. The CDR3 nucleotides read TGCGCCAGCAGCCAGAGGATAAGTGGAGACACTGAAGCTTTCTTT. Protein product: CASSQRISGDTEAFF. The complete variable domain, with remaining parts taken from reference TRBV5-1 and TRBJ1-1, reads KAGVTQTPRYLIKTRGQQVTLSCSPISGHRSVSWYQQTPGQGLQFLFEYFSETQRNKGNFPGRFSGRQFSNSRSEMNVSTLELGDSALYLCASSQRISGDTEAFFGQGTRLTVV.

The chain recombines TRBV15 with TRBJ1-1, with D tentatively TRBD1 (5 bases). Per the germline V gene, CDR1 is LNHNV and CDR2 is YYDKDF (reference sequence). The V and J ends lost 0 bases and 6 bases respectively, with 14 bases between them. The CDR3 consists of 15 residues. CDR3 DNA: TGTGCCACCAGCAGAGATGAGGGCAGGGTGTCTGAAGCTTTCTTT. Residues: CATSRDEGRVSEAFF.

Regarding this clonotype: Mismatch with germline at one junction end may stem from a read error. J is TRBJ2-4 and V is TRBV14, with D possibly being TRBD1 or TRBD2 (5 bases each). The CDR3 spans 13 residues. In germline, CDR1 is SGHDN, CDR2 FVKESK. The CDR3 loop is CAGSQSPGSIQYF. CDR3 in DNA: TGTGCCGGCAGCCAGTCACCAGGGAGCATTCAGTACTTC.

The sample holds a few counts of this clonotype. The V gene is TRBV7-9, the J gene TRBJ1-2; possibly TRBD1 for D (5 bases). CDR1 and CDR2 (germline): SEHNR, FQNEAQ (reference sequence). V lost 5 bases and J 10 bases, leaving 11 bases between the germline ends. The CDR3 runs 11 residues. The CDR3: CASSPRDAYTF. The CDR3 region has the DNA TGTGCCAGCAGCCCACGGGACGCCTACACCTTC.

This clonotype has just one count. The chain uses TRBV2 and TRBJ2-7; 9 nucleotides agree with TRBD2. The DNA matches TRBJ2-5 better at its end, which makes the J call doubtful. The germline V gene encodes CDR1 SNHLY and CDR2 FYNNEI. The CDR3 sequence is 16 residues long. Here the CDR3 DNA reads TGTGCCACCAGATCGGGAAATAGCGGGAGCGTAGAGACCCAGTACTTC. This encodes CATRSGNSGSVETQYF.

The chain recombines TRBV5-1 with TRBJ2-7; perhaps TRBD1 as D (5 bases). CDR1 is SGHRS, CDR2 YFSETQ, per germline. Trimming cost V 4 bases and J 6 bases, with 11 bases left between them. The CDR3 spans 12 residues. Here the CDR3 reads CASSNQGSEQYF. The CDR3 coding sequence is TGCGCCAGCAGCAACCAGGGTAGCGAGCAGTACTTC. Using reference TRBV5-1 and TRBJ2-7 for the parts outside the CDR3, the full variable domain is KAGVTQTPRYLIKTRGQQVTLSCSPISGHRSVSWYQQTPGQGLQFLFEYFSETQRNKGNFPGRFSGRQFSNSRSEMNVSTLELGDSALYLCASSNQGSEQYFGPGTRLTVT.

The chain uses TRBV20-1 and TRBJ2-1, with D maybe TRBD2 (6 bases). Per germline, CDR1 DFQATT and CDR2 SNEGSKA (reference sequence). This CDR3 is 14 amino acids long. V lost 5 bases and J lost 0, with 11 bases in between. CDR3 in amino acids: CSAGLSGSYNEQFF. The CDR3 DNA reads TGCAGTGCTGGACTTAGCGGCTCCTACAATGAGCAGTTCTTC.

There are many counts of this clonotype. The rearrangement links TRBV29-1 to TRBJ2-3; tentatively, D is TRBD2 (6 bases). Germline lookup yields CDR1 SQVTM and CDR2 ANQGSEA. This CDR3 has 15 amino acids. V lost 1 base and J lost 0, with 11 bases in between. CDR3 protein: CSVEGRGTSTDTQYF. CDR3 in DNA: TGCAGCGTTGAAGGGAGGGGTACGAGCACAGATACGCAGTATTTT.

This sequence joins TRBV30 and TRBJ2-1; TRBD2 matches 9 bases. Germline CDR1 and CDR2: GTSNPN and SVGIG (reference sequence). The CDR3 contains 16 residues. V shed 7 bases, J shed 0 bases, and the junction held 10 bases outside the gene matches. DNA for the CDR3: TGTGCCTCGCTAGCGGGGCCATTAAGCTCCTACAATGAGCAGTTCTTC. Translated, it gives CASLAGPLSSYNEQFF.

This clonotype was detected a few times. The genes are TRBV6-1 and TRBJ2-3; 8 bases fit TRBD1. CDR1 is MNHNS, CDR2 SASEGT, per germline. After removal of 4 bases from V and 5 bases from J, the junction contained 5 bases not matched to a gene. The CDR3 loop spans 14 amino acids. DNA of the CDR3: TGTGCCAGCAGTGGGCGTGGGACAGGAGATACGCAGTATTTT. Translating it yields CASSGRGTGDTQYF.

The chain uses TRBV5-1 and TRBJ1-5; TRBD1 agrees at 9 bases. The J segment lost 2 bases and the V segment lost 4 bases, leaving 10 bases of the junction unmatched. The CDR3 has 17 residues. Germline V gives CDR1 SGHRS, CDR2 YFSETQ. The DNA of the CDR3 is TGCGCCAGCAGCCCGGGACAGGGACTCTCCGGCAATCAGCCCCAGCATTTT. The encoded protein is CASSPGQGLSGNQPQHF.

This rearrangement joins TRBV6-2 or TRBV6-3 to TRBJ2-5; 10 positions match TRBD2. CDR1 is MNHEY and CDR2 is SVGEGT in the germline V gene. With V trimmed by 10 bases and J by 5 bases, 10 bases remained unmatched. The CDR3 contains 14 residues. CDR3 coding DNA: TGTGCCACCGAGGGACTAGCGACATTGGAGACCCAGTACTTC. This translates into CATEGLATLETQYF.

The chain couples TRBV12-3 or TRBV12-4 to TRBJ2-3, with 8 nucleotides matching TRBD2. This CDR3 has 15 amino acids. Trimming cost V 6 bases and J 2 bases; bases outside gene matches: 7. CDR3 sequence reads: CASRRSGGTTDTQYF. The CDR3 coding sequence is TGTGCCAGCAGAAGGAGCGGGGGTACCACAGATACGCAGTATTTT.

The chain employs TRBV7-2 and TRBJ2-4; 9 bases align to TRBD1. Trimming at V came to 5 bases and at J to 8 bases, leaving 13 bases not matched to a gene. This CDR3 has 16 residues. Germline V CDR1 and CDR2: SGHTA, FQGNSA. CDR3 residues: CASSLAFGTGLYIQYF. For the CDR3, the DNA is TGTGCCAGCAGCCTCGCCTTTGGGACAGGGCTTTACATTCAGTACTTC. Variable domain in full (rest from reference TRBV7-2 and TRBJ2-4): GAGVSQSPSNKVTEKGKDVELRCDPISGHTALYWYRQSLGQGLEFLIYFQGNSAPDKSGLPSDRFSAERTGGSVSTLTIQRTQQEDSAVYLCASSLAFGTGLYIQYFGAGTRLSVL.

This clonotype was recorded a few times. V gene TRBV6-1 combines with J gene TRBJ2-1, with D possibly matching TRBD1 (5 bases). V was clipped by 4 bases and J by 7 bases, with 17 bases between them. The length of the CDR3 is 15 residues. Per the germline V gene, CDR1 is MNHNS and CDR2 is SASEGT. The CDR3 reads CASSGQILLRNEQFF. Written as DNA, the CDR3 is TGTGCCAGCAGTGGACAGATCCTTCTGCGGAATGAGCAGTTCTTC.

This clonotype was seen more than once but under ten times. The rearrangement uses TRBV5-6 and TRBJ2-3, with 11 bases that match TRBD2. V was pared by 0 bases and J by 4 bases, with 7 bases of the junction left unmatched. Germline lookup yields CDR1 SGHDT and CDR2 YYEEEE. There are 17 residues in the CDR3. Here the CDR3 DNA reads TGTGCCAGCAGCTTGGCCGTTATGGGACTAGCGGCAGATACGCAGTATTTT. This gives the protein CASSLAVMGLAADTQYF.